These 22 T cell receptor beta chains share one sample of origin, sequenced in a study of T cells in Graves' hyperthyroidism and ophthalmopathy. Researchers amplified the TCR beta CDR3 regions from RNA transcripts. HTBI primers drove first-round RT-PCR of the TCR CDR3. TCRdb processed the multiplex PCR reads anew with MiXCR; each CDR3 protein has one entry. In the table there are a few hundred thousand distinct CDR3 sequences, 18% of which are singletons. The sequenced sample was blood. These receptors all come from a man in his late teens or twenties with Graves' ophthalmopathy.

The chain is built from TRBV11-2 and TRBJ2-1, with 8 bases fitting TRBD1. Trimming cost V 5 bases and J 16 bases; bases outside gene matches: 13. CDR1 is SGHAT, CDR2 FQNNGV, per germline. This CDR3 contains 13 residues. The CDR3 nucleotides are TGTGCCAGCAGCACAGGGGGGCACTCTGTCTCTTTCTTC. Translating gives CASSTGGHSVSFF. Based on the CDR3 plus reference TRBV11-2 and TRBJ2-1, the full variable domain is EAGVAQSPRYKIIEKRQSVAFWCNPISGHATLYWYQQILGQGPKLLIQFQNNGVVDDSQLPKDRFSAERLKGVDSTLKIQPAKLEDSAVYLCASSTGGHSVSFFGPGTRLTVL.

The V and J genes are TRBV4-1 and TRBJ2-7, with D possibly TRBD2 on 7 matching bases. Per the germline V gene, CDR1 is MGHRA and CDR2 is YSYEKL. The CDR3 runs 16 residues. Trimming pared 3 bases from V and 3 bases from J, leaving 18 bases between. CDR3 DNA: TGCGCCAGCAGCCAGGGACGGGGGGCCCGCCTCTACGAGCAGTACTTC. Protein sequence: CASSQGRGARLYEQYF.

This chain joins TRBV30 and TRBJ2-5; 10 bases align to TRBD2. Germline V lookup: CDR1 GTSNPN, CDR2 SVGIG (reference sequence). The CDR3 totals 15 residues. V trimming: 2 bases; J trimming: 2 bases; junction bases outside the gene matches: 5. The CDR3 bases are TGTGCCTGGAGTAAGGGACTAGCGCGACAAGAGACCCAGTACTTC. This gives the protein CAWSKGLARQETQYF.

There are many counts of this clonotype. The chain uses TRBV7-3 and TRBJ2-3; 7 nucleotides line up with TRBD1. This CDR3 has 17 residues. V shed 2 bases and J 0 bases; nucleotides not matched to a gene: 8. Germline V gene sequence: CDR1 SGHTA, CDR2 FQGTGA. CDR3 in amino acids: CASSLYPTGVSTDTQYF. CDR3 bases: TGTGCCAGCAGCTTATATCCCACAGGGGTTAGCACAGATACGCAGTATTTT.

CDR3 sequence: CASSFATGDYGGYEQYF. For the CDR3, the DNA is TGTGCCAGCAGCTTCGCAACAGGGGATTATGGAGGTTACGAGCAGTACTTC. The V call is TRBV7-8, the J call TRBJ2-7; 7 bases are a match to TRBD1. Germline CDR1 is SGHVS and CDR2 is FQNEAQ. This CDR3 is 17 amino acids long. With V trimmed by 3 bases and J by 4 bases, 15 bases remained unmatched.

This clonotype was picked up many times. The gene calls are TRBV28 and TRBJ2-7, with D maybe TRBD2 (5 bases). The germline CDR1 and CDR2 sequences are MDHEN and SYDVKM. The CDR3 consists of 12 residues. V lost 7 bases, J lost 7 bases, and 14 bases lay in between. Here the CDR3 reads CASTKGPGEQYF. The CDR3 DNA is TGTGCCAGCACCAAAGGGCCGGGGGAGCAGTACTTC.

This clonotype was seen ten or more times. The chain has TRBV3-1 and TRBJ1-5; D might be TRBD1 (6 bases). The CDR3 has 15 amino acids. CDR1 and CDR2 from the germline V gene are LGHDT and YNNKEL (reference sequence). V lost 0 bases to trimming and J lost 9 bases, with 15 bases between them. CDR3 amino acids: CASSQDQGRPRPQHF. CDR3 coding DNA: TGTGCCAGCAGCCAAGATCAGGGGAGGCCCCGGCCCCAGCATTTT.

This clonotype was recorded many times. The chain has TRBV6-1 and TRBJ2-2, with D perhaps matching TRBD1 (6 bases). The CDR3 extends over 18 amino acids. The V and J ends lost 5 bases and 1 base respectively, with 20 bases between them. Looked up from germline, CDR1 is MNHNS and CDR2 is SASEGT. The CDR3 region has the DNA TGTGCCAGCAGTTCCCCCCAAGGTGGGGACATGAACACCGGGGAGCTGTTTTTT. It codes for CASSSPQGGDMNTGELFF.

This clonotype was detected many times. This chain links TRBV2 with TRBJ1-2; perhaps TRBD1 as D (5 bases). In germline, CDR1 is SNHLY, CDR2 FYNNEI. Trimming removed 0 bases at V and 13 bases at J, with 18 bases between. The CDR3 has 14 residues. The CDR3 loop reads CASSEAGVAGVFTF. The CDR3 nucleotides read TGTGCCAGCAGTGAAGCCGGCGTTGCGGGGGTGTTCACCTTC.

The genes are TRBV9 and TRBJ1-2, with TRBD1 matching 7 bases. Unmatched junction bases numbered 10, after V lost 0 bases and J lost 8 bases. This CDR3 is 15 amino acids long. Germline assignment: CDR1 SGDLS and CDR2 YYNGEE. The CDR3 reads CASSVVTGTGEGYTF. The DNA of the CDR3 is TGTGCCAGCAGCGTAGTGACAGGGACGGGCGAGGGCTACACCTTC.

This clonotype has at least ten counts. The chain recombines TRBV19 with TRBJ1-1; TRBD1 matches at 8 bases. The germline CDR1 and CDR2 sequences are LNHDA and SQIVND (reference sequence). The CDR3 spans 14 residues. Trimming cost V 8 bases and J 3 bases; bases outside gene matches: 8. CDR3 sequence: CASVGGQGDTEAFF. For the CDR3, the DNA is TGTGCCAGTGTGGGAGGACAGGGCGACACTGAAGCTTTCTTT.

This clonotype was counted ten times or more. V usage is TRBV3-1 and J usage is TRBJ2-5; D is undetermined. The germline V gene encodes CDR1 LGHDT and CDR2 YNNKEL (reference sequence). The CDR3 sequence is 13 residues long. The ends were cut back, 4 bases at V and 4 bases at J, with 10 bases in the middle. The CDR3 nucleotides are TGTGCCAGCAGCCGTGAACACACAGAGACCCAGTACTTC. It specifies CASSREHTETQYF.

This clonotype came up many times. The chain is built from TRBV6-2 or TRBV6-3 and TRBJ2-3, with 7 bases fitting TRBD1. V shed 5 bases and J 1 base; nucleotides not matched to a gene: 6. Germline lookup yields CDR1 MNHEY and CDR2 SVGEGT. This CDR3 spans 15 amino acids. The CDR3 DNA follows: TGTGCCAGCAGTCACAGGGGCTTGCGCACAGATACGCAGTATTTT. It codes for CASSHRGLRTDTQYF.

This clonotype was recorded at least ten times. This rearrangement joins TRBV5-1 to TRBJ1-1, with no clear D. This CDR3 is 12 amino acids long. Germline V gene lookup returns CDR1 SGHRS and CDR2 YFSETQ. Between the trimmed V and J ends, which lost 0 bases and 6 bases, there was a span of 6 bases. The CDR3: CASSLGPSEAFF. CDR3 in DNA: TGCGCCAGCAGCTTGGGGCCCTCTGAAGCTTTCTTT.

This clonotype appeared many times. V and J are TRBV2 and TRBJ2-1, with D uncertain. Trimming removed 5 bases at V and 8 bases at J, with 19 bases between. From germline, CDR1 is SNHLY and CDR2 FYNNEI. The CDR3 is 15 amino acids. CDR3 in DNA: TGTGCCAGCAGTTCTCTGGGTGCCCCGGTAGATGAGCAGTTCTTC. It yields the protein CASSSLGAPVDEQFF.

Ten or more counts support this clonotype. The chain recombines TRBV24-1 with TRBJ1-3; the D gene is possibly TRBD1 (6 bases). Per the germline V gene, CDR1 is KGHDR and CDR2 is SFDVKD. CDR3 length: 16 residues. The germline V and J ends were trimmed by 3 bases and 3 bases, with 14 bases remaining between them. The CDR3 nucleotides are TGTGCCACCAGTGATCCGTCGACAGGAGGTGGAAACACCATATATTTT. It specifies CATSDPSTGGGNTIYF.

This chain joins TRBV6-1 and TRBJ2-7; 7 positions match TRBD2. The J segment lost 3 bases and the V segment lost 6 bases, leaving 5 bases of the junction unmatched. CDR3 size: 13 residues. The germline V gene encodes CDR1 MNHNS and CDR2 SASEGT. For the CDR3, the DNA is TGTGCCAGCAGGCTTCCGGGAGGCTACGAGCAGTACTTC. It yields the protein CASRLPGGYEQYF.

This clonotype was counted a few times. The chain uses TRBV29-1 and TRBJ1-5, with 12 positions matching TRBD1. The CDR3 is made up of 14 amino acids. J gave up 5 bases and V 6 bases, and 5 bases lay outside the gene matches. From germline, CDR1 is SQVTM and CDR2 ANQGSEA. The CDR3 loop reads CSVGDRGPDQPQHF. The CDR3, as DNA: TGCAGCGTAGGGGACAGGGGGCCGGATCAGCCCCAGCATTTT.

There are many counts of this clonotype. CDR3 DNA sequence: TGTGCCAGCAGTTACATAAGGGAGGTAGGAGCTTTCTTT. Amino acid sequence: CASSYIREVGAFF. The V gene is TRBV12-3 or TRBV12-4, the J gene TRBJ1-1; D not certain. V gave up 4 bases and J gave up 10 bases, with 16 bases separating them. CDR3 length: 13 amino acids.

The J gene is TRBJ2-7, the V gene TRBV7-9, with a weak D call TRBD2 (7 bases). Trimming shortened V by 5 bases and J by 2 bases, and 19 bases separated the two germline ends. The CDR3 sequence is 16 residues long. Germline CDR1 is SEHNR and CDR2 is FQNEAQ (reference sequence). CDR3 bases: TGTGCCAGCAGCCCCCCCTCAAGGCGGGGGCCCTACGAGCAGTACTTC. It specifies CASSPPSRRGPYEQYF.

This chain joins TRBV20-1 and TRBJ2-2, with a weak D call TRBD2 (8 bases). This CDR3 is built from 14 residues. Germline V gene lookup returns CDR1 DFQATT and CDR2 SNEGSKA (reference sequence). In nucleotides, the CDR3 is TGCTCAGGGGGAACTAGCGGTTCCACCGGGGAGCTGTTTTTT. It yields the protein CSGGTSGSTGELFF.

Points on this clonotype: One junction end disagrees with the germline gene, perhaps due to a read error. V and J are TRBV5-1 and TRBJ1-1, with D possibly TRBD1 on 6 matching bases. The CDR3 has 14 residues. CDR1 SGHRS and CDR2 YFSETQ come from the germline V gene. The CDR3 is CASSLQGSSTEAFF. CDR3 DNA: TGTGCCAGCAGTCTACAGGGAAGTTCCACTGAAGCTTTCTTT.